This T cell receptor (beta chain) was observed in a study of T cell clones after liver transplantation. Produced via immunoSEQ multiplex PCR; TCRdb's table is partial and in-frame only. The top ten clones hold around 2.8% of a sample with 45,000 to 60,000 clones, roughly 70% of them seen once. Trimming at V came to 2 bases and at J to 4 bases, leaving 2 bases not matched to a gene. In germline, CDR1 is MNHEY, CDR2 SVGAGI. This CDR3 is 14 amino acids long. This chain joins TRBV6-5 and TRBJ2-7; TRBD1 aligns across 10 bases. The sequence was obtained from a human patient who received a liver transplant. The graft donor may have contributed some T cells. This specimen was CD4+ T cells from blood, taken at the roughly 15-month timepoint. CDR3 region: CASSYRDRGYEQYF. CDR3 DNA: TGTGCCAGCAGTTACCGGGACAGGGGTTACGAGCAGTACTTC.